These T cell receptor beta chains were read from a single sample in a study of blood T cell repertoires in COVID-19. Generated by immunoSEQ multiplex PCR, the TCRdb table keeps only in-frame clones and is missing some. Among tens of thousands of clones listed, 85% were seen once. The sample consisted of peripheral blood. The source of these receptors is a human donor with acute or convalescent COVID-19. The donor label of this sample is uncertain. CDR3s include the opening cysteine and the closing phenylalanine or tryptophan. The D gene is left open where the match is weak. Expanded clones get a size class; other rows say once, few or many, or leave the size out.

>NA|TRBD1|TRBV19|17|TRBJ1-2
TGTGCCAGTAGGGGACAGGGAGTTTTGTTAGCTAACTATGGCTACACCTTC
CASRGQGVLLANYGYTF
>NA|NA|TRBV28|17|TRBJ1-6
TGTGCCAGCAGTCGGTCAGGGGCCAGCTCCTATAATTCACCCCTCCACTTT
CASSRSGASSYNSPLHF
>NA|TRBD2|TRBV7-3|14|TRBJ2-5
TGTGCCAGCAGCTTAGCGGGGGGGACGGAGACCCAGTACTTC
CASSLAGGTETQYF
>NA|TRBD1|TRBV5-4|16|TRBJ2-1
TGTGCCAGCAGCCTGGGGGGGGGACAGGGGAACAATGAGCAGTTCTTC
CASSLGGGQGNNEQFF
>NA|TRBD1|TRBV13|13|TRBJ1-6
TGTGCCAGCAGCTCGCAGGGGGTCTCACCCCTCCACTTT
CASSSQGVSPLHF
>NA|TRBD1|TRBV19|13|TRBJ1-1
TGTGCCAGTAACGACAGGGCGAACACTGAAGCTTTCTTT
CASNDRANTEAFF
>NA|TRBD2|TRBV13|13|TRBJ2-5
TGTGCCAGTGCTAGCGGGAGGGTGGAGACCCAGTACTTC
CASASGRVETQYF
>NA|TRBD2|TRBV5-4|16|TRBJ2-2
TGTGCCAGCAGCCGGACTAGCGGGACGAACACCGGGGAGCTGTTTTTT
CASSRTSGTNTGELFF
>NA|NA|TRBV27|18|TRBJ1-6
TGTGCCAGCAGTCGACGGACAGATCTTAGCTCCTATAATTCACCCCTCCACTTT
CASSRRTDLSSYNSPLHF
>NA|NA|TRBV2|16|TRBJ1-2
TGTGCCAGCAGTGAAACAGGGATCGATTCTAACTATGGCTACACCTTC
CASSETGIDSNYGYTF
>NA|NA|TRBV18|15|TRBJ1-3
TGTGCCAGCTCACCAGTGAGACACTCTGGAAACACCATATATTTT
CASSPVRHSGNTIYF
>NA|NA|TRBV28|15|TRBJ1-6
TGTGCCAGCAGCCCCTGGGGAGGGCAAAATTCACCCCTCCACTTT
CASSPWGGQNSPLHF
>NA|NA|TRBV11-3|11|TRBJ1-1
TGTGCCAGCAGTCTAGTGGGTGAAGCTTTCTTT
CASSLVGEAFF
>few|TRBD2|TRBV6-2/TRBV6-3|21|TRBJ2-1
TGTGCCAGCAGTTACTCGACCCTACCCTCAGCGGGAGTCCGATCCTACAATGAGCAGTTCTTC
CASSYSTLPSAGVRSYNEQFF
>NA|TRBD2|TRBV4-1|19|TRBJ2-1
TGCGCCAGCAGCCAAGATTCGGCTAGCGGGGGGGCCGTTCTTAATGAGCAGTTCTTC
CASSQDSASGGAVLNEQFF
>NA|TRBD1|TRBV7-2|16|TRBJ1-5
TGTGCCAGCAGCTTAGCTACGGCAGGGGGCTCTCAGCCCCAGCATTTT
CASSLATAGGSQPQHF
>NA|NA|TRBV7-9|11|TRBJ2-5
TGTGCCAGCAGCTCCGAAGAGACCCAGTACTTC
CASSSEETQYF
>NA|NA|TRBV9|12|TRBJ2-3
TGTGCCAGCAGCGTAGAGCAAGATACGCAGTATTTT
CASSVEQDTQYF
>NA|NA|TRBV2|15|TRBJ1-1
TGTGCCAGCAGAGAGGGCACCACTCTGGGCACTGAAGCTTTCTTT
CASREGTTLGTEAFF
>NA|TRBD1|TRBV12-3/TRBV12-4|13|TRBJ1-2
TGTGCCAGCAGTTTACAGGGGGACTATGGCTACACCTTC
CASSLQGDYGYTF
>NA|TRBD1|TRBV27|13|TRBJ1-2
TGTGCCAGCAGACGAACAGGGGGCGATGGCTACACCTTC
CASRRTGGDGYTF
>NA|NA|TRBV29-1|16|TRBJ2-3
TGCAGCGTTGACTGGAAGACAGGATATAGCACAGATACGCAGTATTTT
CSVDWKTGYSTDTQYF
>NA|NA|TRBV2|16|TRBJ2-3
TGTGCCAGCAGTGGGGGGACTCCAGCTAGCACAGATACGCAGTATTTT
CASSGGTPASTDTQYF
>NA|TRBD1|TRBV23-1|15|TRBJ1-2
TGCGCCAGCAGTCAATCAGGGACAGGGGGCGATGGCTACACCTTC
CASSQSGTGGDGYTF
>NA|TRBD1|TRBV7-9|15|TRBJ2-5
TGTGCCAGCAGCTTAGGCGGGACAGGAGAAGAGACCCAGTACTTC
CASSLGGTGEETQYF
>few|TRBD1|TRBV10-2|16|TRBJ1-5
TGCGCCAGCAGTGAAACCGGGACAGGGTTTAATCAGCCCCAGCATTTT
CASSETGTGFNQPQHF
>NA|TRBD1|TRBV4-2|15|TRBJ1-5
TGTGCCAGCAGCCAAGATGGACAGGTCAATCAGCCCCAGCATTTT
CASSQDGQVNQPQHF
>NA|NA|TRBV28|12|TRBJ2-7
TGTGCCAGCAGTTTGGCAGGGTACGAGCAGTACTTC
CASSLAGYEQYF
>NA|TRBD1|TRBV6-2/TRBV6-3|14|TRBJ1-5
TGTGCCAGCAGTTGGGGACAGGGGAATCAGCCCCAGCATTTT
CASSWGQGNQPQHF
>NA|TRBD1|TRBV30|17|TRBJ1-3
TGTGCCTGGAGCGCCAAAGGGGGCAGGGACTCTGGAAACACCATATATTTT
CAWSAKGGRDSGNTIYF
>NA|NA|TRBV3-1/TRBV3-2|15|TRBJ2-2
TGTGCCAGCAGCCTAGAGGGGCGAGTAGCCGGGGAGCTGTTTTTT
CASSLEGRVAGELFF
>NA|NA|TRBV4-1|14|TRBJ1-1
TGCGCCAGCATGACAGTTGGGGACTACACTGAAGCTTTCTTT
CASMTVGDYTEAFF
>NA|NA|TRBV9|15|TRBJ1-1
TGTGCCAGCAGCGCTCGGGACACCTCGAACACTGAAGCTTTCTTT
CASSARDTSNTEAFF
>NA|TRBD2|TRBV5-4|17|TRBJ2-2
TGTGCCAGCAGAGGCGGGGGTACTAGCGGAAACACCGGGGAGCTGTTTTTT
CASRGGGTSGNTGELFF
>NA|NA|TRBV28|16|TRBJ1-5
TGTGCCAGCGTTGCGGTAGGGGAGGTTAGCAATCAGCCCCAGCATTTT
CASVAVGEVSNQPQHF
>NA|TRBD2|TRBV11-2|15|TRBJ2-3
TGTGCCAGCAGCGGGAGGGTGGACCCGTCGGATACGCAGTATTTT
CASSGRVDPSDTQYF
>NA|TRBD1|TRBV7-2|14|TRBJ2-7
TGTGCCAGCACCCCGGACAGGGGAAGCTACGAGCAGTACTTC
CASTPDRGSYEQYF
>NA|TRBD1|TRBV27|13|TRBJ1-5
TGTGCCAGCAGTTTGGGACAGAATCAGCCCCAGCATTTT
CASSLGQNQPQHF
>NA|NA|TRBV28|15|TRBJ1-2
TGTGCCAGCAGAACCTATGGGGGGGAGGCCTATGGCTACACCTTC
CASRTYGGEAYGYTF
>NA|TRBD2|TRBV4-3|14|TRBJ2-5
TGCGCCAGCAGCCTCCAAACTAGCGGGGAGACCCAGTACTTC
CASSLQTSGETQYF
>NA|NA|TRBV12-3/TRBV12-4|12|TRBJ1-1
TGTGCCAGCAGTCCGGGGGTGGGTGAAGCTTTCTTT
CASSPGVGEAFF
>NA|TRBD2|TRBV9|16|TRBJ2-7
TGTGCCAGCAGCCGGGGACTAGCAGAACCTACCTACGAGCAGTACTTC
CASSRGLAEPTYEQYF
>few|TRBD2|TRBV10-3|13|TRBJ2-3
TGTGCCATACGGGCGGGAGGGCCGATTACGCAGTATTTT
CAIRAGGPITQYF
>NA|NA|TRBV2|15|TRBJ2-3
TGTGCCAGCAGAGAGACAGGTGGTCCCGAAGATACGCAGTATTTT
CASRETGGPEDTQYF
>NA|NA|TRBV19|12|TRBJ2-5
TGTGCCAGTGGGGAGCAGTACGAGACCCAGTACTTC
CASGEQYETQYF
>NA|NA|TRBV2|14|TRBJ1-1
TGTGCCAGCAGTGATCCCGGAGGAAACACTGAAGCTTTCTTT
CASSDPGGNTEAFF
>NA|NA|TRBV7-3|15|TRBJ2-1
TGTGCCACTCCGAGGAATACCAAGATAAACAATGAGCAGTTCTTC
CATPRNTKINNEQFF
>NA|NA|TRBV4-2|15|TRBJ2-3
TGTGCCAGCAGCCAAGATGTAGTAGTTCTAGATACGCAGTATTTT
CASSQDVVVLDTQYF
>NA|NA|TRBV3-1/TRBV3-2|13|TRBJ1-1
TGTGCCAGCAGCCAAGGAGTCAGACTTGAAGCTTTCTTT
CASSQGVRLEAFF